This T cell receptor beta chain came from a study of blood T cell repertoires in COVID-19. Using immunoSEQ multiplex PCR, the repertoire was profiled, and TCRdb retains in-frame clones only, with some absent. The table lists some 250,000 clones, approximately 81% of them singletons. This CDR3 comprises 14 residues. Trimming cost V 4 bases and J 0 bases, with 13 bases left between them. Per germline, CDR1 GTSNPN and CDR2 SVGIG (reference sequence). The rearrangement joins TRBV30 to TRBJ2-7; D ambiguous. This TCR was sampled from a woman aged 18-35 years with acute or convalescent COVID-19. Sequenced material: peripheral blood. The CDR3 DNA reads TGTGCCTGGAAGATGGGCACCCCCTCCTACGAGCAGTACTTC. Protein: CAWKMGTPSYEQYF.